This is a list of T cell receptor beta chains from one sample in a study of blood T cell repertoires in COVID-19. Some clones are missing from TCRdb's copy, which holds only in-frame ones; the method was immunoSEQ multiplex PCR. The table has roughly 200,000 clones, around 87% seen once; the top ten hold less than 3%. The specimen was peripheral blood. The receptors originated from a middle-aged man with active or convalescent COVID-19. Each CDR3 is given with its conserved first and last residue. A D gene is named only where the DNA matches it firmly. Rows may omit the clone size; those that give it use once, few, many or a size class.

TGTGCCAGCAGCGTAGGATGGGCGGGCACCGGGGAGCTGTTTTTT CASSVGWAGTGELFF NA TRBJ2-2 NA TRBV9
TGTGCCAGCAGCGTAGACGCTAGCGGGGTCTACAATGAGCAGTTCTTC CASSVDASGVYNEQFF few TRBJ2-1 TRBD2 TRBV9
TGTGCCAGCAGCTTTCAAGGAGGGCCCCAGCCCCAGCATTTT CASSFQGGPQPQHF NA TRBJ1-5 NA TRBV9
TGCGCCAGCAGCGGGTATAATTCACCCCTCCACTTT CASSGYNSPLHF NA TRBJ1-6 NA TRBV10-1
TGTGCCAGCAGCAAACAAAATCTCGACAGGGGACCCACTAACTATGGCTACACCTTC CASSKQNLDRGPTNYGYTF NA TRBJ1-2 NA TRBV21-1
TGTGCCAGCAGCTTAGCAGCGGGGGGGCCCCATGAGCAGTTCTTC CASSLAAGGPHEQFF NA TRBJ2-1 TRBD2 TRBV7-2
TGTGCTACCAGGGGGCTTGACAATCAGCCCCAGCATTTT CATRGLDNQPQHF NA TRBJ1-5 TRBD1 TRBV12-5
TGCAGCGCCCTAGGCCCGAGGGGGGGGGACAATGAGCAGTTCTTC CSALGPRGGDNEQFF NA TRBJ2-1 NA TRBV29-1
TGTGCCAGCAGCTCACCAGGGGGCGCGGATAAAGCTTTCTTT CASSSPGGADKAFF NA TRBJ1-1 TRBD1 TRBV7-2
TGTGCCAGCAGTAACAGGGGTAACGGGGAGCTGTTTTTT CASSNRGNGELFF NA TRBJ2-2 TRBD1 TRBV6-2/TRBV6-3
TGTGCCAGCAGCTTATCTGTCGCGAGCTCCTACAATGAGCAGTTCTTC CASSLSVASSYNEQFF NA TRBJ2-1 NA TRBV7-3
TGCGCCAGCAGCCAAGATATCTCCTACGAGCAGTACTTC CASSQDISYEQYF NA TRBJ2-7 NA TRBV4-1
TGCAGCGTTGCGGCCAGGCGAGGGGATACGCAGTATTTT CSVAARRGDTQYF NA TRBJ2-3 NA TRBV29-1
TGCGCCAGCAGCTTGCCCGGGACTAGCGGCTACGAGCAGTACTTC CASSLPGTSGYEQYF NA TRBJ2-7 TRBD2 TRBV5-1
TGTGCCAGCAGTGAAGGGCAGGGGAGCTACGAGCAGTACTTC CASSEGQGSYEQYF NA TRBJ2-7 NA TRBV2
TGTGCCAGCAGCATTCAGGACAGGGGGCAATACGAGCAGTACTTC CASSIQDRGQYEQYF once TRBJ2-7 TRBD1 TRBV7-6
TGTGCCTCCGGACAGGGTAATGGCTACACCTTC CASGQGNGYTF NA TRBJ1-2 TRBD1 TRBV30
TGTGCCAGCAGCGCCGGACAGGGGGAGACGAATTCACCCCTCCACTTT CASSAGQGETNSPLHF NA TRBJ1-6 TRBD1 TRBV9
TGTGCCAGTAGTATAGATGGGGGCGGACAGTACAATGAGCAGTTCTTC CASSIDGGGQYNEQFF NA TRBJ2-1 NA TRBV19
TGTGCCAGCAGCGTAGCGGGCGGGGGGTCATACGAGCAGTACTTC CASSVAGGGSYEQYF NA TRBJ2-7 TRBD2 TRBV9
TGTGCCAGCAGCTCGCCAGGGGGCGATGAAAAACTGTTTTTT CASSSPGGDEKLFF NA TRBJ1-4 TRBD1 TRBV5-8
TGTGCCAGCAGTTCCACAGGGCCGAGCTCCTACGAGCAGTACTTC CASSSTGPSSYEQYF NA TRBJ2-7 NA TRBV28
TGTGCCAGCAGTTTTCTTTACAGGGAAGGCCGCTACGAGCAGTACTTC CASSFLYREGRYEQYF NA TRBJ2-7 NA TRBV28
TGTGCCAGCAGTGAATATGGGACAGGGGGCCAGCCCCAGCATTTT CASSEYGTGGQPQHF NA TRBJ1-5 TRBD1 TRBV6-1
TGTGCCAGCAGAGACAGAATAGGGGGCTACACCTTC CASRDRIGGYTF NA TRBJ1-2 NA TRBV2
TGTGCCAGTAGTATGGGACAGGCCCCCTACGAGCAGTACTTC CASSMGQAPYEQYF NA TRBJ2-7 TRBD1 TRBV19
TGTGCCAGCAGTGCAACGGGACTCTTAGCCTACGAGCAGTACTTC CASSATGLLAYEQYF NA TRBJ2-7 NA TRBV13
TGTGCCAGCTTAAGGGGGCTCCAAGAGACCCAGTACTTC CASLRGLQETQYF once TRBJ2-5 TRBD1 TRBV6-5
TGTGCCAGCAGCCCGGTTTTGGAAGCTTTCTTT CASSPVLEAFF NA TRBJ1-1 NA TRBV7-9
TGTGCCAGCACCGAGGGAGAACAGCCCCAGCATTTT CASTEGEQPQHF NA TRBJ1-5 NA TRBV6-5
TGCGCCAGCAGCGAACAGGGGTACACTAATGAAAAACTGTTTTTT CASSEQGYTNEKLFF NA TRBJ1-4 TRBD1 TRBV4-3
TGTGCCAGCAGCCGAGGACAACAGGATCAGCCCCAGCATTTT CASSRGQQDQPQHF NA TRBJ1-5 NA TRBV7-9
TGTGCCAGCAGCTCCCCAGGCTCAACTAATGAAAAACTGTTTTTT CASSSPGSTNEKLFF NA TRBJ1-4 NA TRBV14
TGTGCTAGTGGTTCTCCCCCCCAGTCTAACTATGGCTACACCTTC CASGSPPQSNYGYTF NA TRBJ1-2 NA TRBV12-5
TGTGCTAGTGGTTTAGGCGGGGGGCTCGGAAACACCATATATTTT CASGLGGGLGNTIYF NA TRBJ1-3 NA TRBV12-5
TGTGCCAGCAGTGAAGTCCTAGCGGGGGCCACAGATACGCAGTATTTT CASSEVLAGATDTQYF NA TRBJ2-3 TRBD2 TRBV6-1
TGTGCCAGCGCGGAGGGGTCTGGAAACACCATATATTTT CASAEGSGNTIYF NA TRBJ1-3 NA TRBV19
TGTGCCAGCAGCCCAGTGGGCAGAAACATGAACACTGAAGCTTTCTTT CASSPVGRNMNTEAFF NA TRBJ1-1 NA TRBV7-9
TGTGCCAGCAGCTTAGGGAGAAATTCACCCCTCCACTTT CASSLGRNSPLHF NA TRBJ1-6 NA TRBV7-2
TGTGCCAGCAGATCGACAGGGTCCCAGTACTTC CASRSTGSQYF NA TRBJ2-5 TRBD1 TRBV6-5
TGTGCCAGCAGTCCACAGGGCGACAATGAGCAGTTCTTC CASSPQGDNEQFF once TRBJ2-1 NA TRBV12-3/TRBV12-4
TGCGCCAGCAGCTTGGGGCTAGGTTCCTCCTCTGGAAACACCATATATTTT CASSLGLGSSSGNTIYF few TRBJ1-3 NA TRBV5-1
TGCGCCAGCAGCGTGGGACAGACCCAAGAGACCCAGTACTTC CASSVGQTQETQYF NA TRBJ2-5 TRBD1 TRBV5-1
TGTGCCTGGACCAGGGATCAGCCCCAGCATTTT CAWTRDQPQHF few TRBJ1-5 NA TRBV30
TGTGCCATCAGTGACCCCGCGGAGGGAGGGGATAATGAAAAACTGTTTTTT CAISDPAEGGDNEKLFF NA TRBJ1-4 NA TRBV10-3
TGTGCCGGTAGCGGGGGCTACGAGCAGTACTTC CAGSGGYEQYF once TRBJ2-7 TRBD2 TRBV2
TGTGCCAGCAGGTGGACAGAATCACCTAACTATGGCTACACCTTC CASRWTESPNYGYTF once TRBJ1-2 NA TRBV3-1/TRBV3-2
TGCAGCGTTGCGGGGAGCTACGAGCAGTACTTC CSVAGSYEQYF NA TRBJ2-7 NA TRBV29-1
TGTGCCATCAAGAGTGATAGCAGCGGAGAGACCCAGTACTTC CAIKSDSSGETQYF once TRBJ2-5 NA TRBV10-3
TGCGCCAGCAGCCCCTCCCGCCTAAGCTCCTACAATGAGCAGTTCTTC CASSPSRLSSYNEQFF NA TRBJ2-1 NA TRBV4-1
TGTGCCAGCAGTTTCCAGGGACAGTTTAATGAAAAACTGTTTTTT CASSFQGQFNEKLFF NA TRBJ1-4 TRBD1 TRBV28
TGCGCCAGCAGCTTCCTAGCGGGGAACTACAATGAGCAGTTCTTC CASSFLAGNYNEQFF NA TRBJ2-1 TRBD2 TRBV5-1
TGTGCCAGCAGCTTAGACCAGGGGGTCGAGCAGTACTTC CASSLDQGVEQYF NA TRBJ2-7 TRBD1 TRBV7-8
TGTGCCAGCAGTGAGGGGGGCAGGGGGATCCCAGATACGCAGTATTTT CASSEGGRGIPDTQYF NA TRBJ2-3 NA TRBV25-1
TGTGCCAGCAGCGTACGGACAGGGCTGGGCACTGAAGCTTTCTTT CASSVRTGLGTEAFF NA TRBJ1-1 TRBD1 TRBV7-8
TGTGCCAGCGGACTTTCCCGGGGATCCTACAATGAGCAGTTCTTC CASGLSRGSYNEQFF NA TRBJ2-1 NA TRBV27